This TCR beta chain derives from a study of blood T cell repertoires in COVID-19. Study at large: Italy, Spain and the United States were the sources of the convalescent and acute COVID-19 samples. T cells, B-cell-depleted T cells, or PBMCs provided the cDNA or gDNA that served as material.

In the original analysis: Reference gene primer amplification gave nucleated cell count estimates. Libraries were prepared by immunoSEQ multiplex PCR; TCRdb keeps only in-frame clonotypes and omits some of them. That table furnishes V, J and clone size, whereas the DNA furnished D and trimming. The table lists 150,000 to 200,000 clones, roughly 80% of them singletons, with around 2.8% in the top ten. The germline CDR1 and CDR2 sequences are MDHEN and SYDVKM. The CDR3 extends over 14 amino acids. V dropped 6 bases and J dropped 7; count of bases not matched to a gene: 3. This chain joins TRBV28 and TRBJ2-1; TRBD2 aligns across 13 bases. This receptor was obtained from a man in his 70s with acute or convalescent COVID-19. The sample was peripheral blood. The CDR3 bases are TGTGCCAGCAGGCAGGGACTAGCGGGGAATGAGCAGTTCTTC. Its translation: CASRQGLAGNEQFF.